Listed below are T cell receptor beta chains from one sample, sequenced in a study of sequential checkpoint blockade in melanoma. Measured with immunoSEQ multiplex PCR; TCRdb has only the in-frame clones, and not every one. This sample has 25,000 to 35,000 clones, with over 80% found just once. The specimen was CD8+ T cells sorted from blood (inferred from file names), collected from a patient given nivolumab and ipilimumab in sequence. The receptors originated from a human donor with melanoma. CDR3s include the opening cysteine and the closing phenylalanine or tryptophan. The order of the fields is V gene, D gene, J gene, clone size, CDR3 protein, CDR3 DNA. The D gene is left open where the match is weak. The size entry is marked missing in some rows and otherwise reads once, few, many or a size class.

TRBV4-1	TRBD1	TRBJ1-5	NA	CASSQPSGTGSNQPQHF	TGCGCCAGCAGCCAACCTTCCGGGACAGGGAGCAATCAGCCCCAGCATTTT
TRBV10-3	TRBD1	TRBJ1-6	NA	CAISEDRASPLHF	TGTGCCATCAGTGAAGACAGGGCCTCACCCCTCCACTTT
TRBV9	TRBD1	TRBJ2-2	NA	CASSGDSGLNTGELFF	TGTGCCAGCAGCGGGGACAGCGGCCTTAATACCGGGGAGCTGTTTTTT
TRBV15	TRBD2	TRBJ2-3	NA	CATSSFASGGTDTQYF	TGTGCCACCAGCAGTTTCGCTAGCGGGGGCACAGATACGCAGTATTTT
TRBV4-3	TRBD2	TRBJ2-7	NA	CASSPGGSYEQYF	TGCGCCAGCAGCCCCGGGGGGTCCTACGAGCAGTACTTC
TRBV6-5	NA	TRBJ1-6	NA	CASTPLTGASPLHF	TGTGCCAGCACCCCACTGACAGGTGCCTCACCCCTCCACTTT
TRBV14	TRBD2	TRBJ2-1	medium-sized	CASSQGLAGGFYNEQFF	TGTGCCAGCAGCCAAGGTCTAGCGGGAGGGTTCTACAATGAGCAGTTCTTC
TRBV19	TRBD1	TRBJ1-2	NA	CASTLPGQGRYGYTF	TGTGCCAGTACCCTACCGGGACAGGGAAGATATGGCTACACCTTC
TRBV28	TRBD1	TRBJ1-5	NA	CASSLIGRGDQPQHF	TGTGCCAGCAGTTTAATCGGCAGGGGGGATCAGCCCCAGCATTTT
TRBV7-8	TRBD1	TRBJ2-1	NA	CASSLYGQGNEQFF	TGTGCCAGCAGCTTATACGGACAGGGAAATGAGCAGTTCTTC
TRBV6-5	NA	TRBJ2-7	few	CASSDAQRVGEQYF	TGTGCCAGCAGTGACGCACAGCGGGTGGGAGAGCAGTACTTC
TRBV5-8	NA	TRBJ1-5	NA	CASSLDWNQPQHF	TGTGCCAGCAGTTTAGACTGGAATCAGCCCCAGCATTTT
TRBV28	NA	TRBJ2-7	NA	CASSLRAILHEQYF	TGTGCCAGCAGTTTGCGAGCGATTCTCCACGAGCAGTACTTC
TRBV11-2	NA	TRBJ2-2	NA	CASSSRGELFF	TGTGCCAGCAGCTCGCGAGGGGAGCTGTTTTTT
TRBV6-6	TRBD1	TRBJ2-7	NA	CASSPSGGLVYEQYF	TGTGCCAGCAGTCCATCAGGGGGATTGGTCTACGAGCAGTACTTC
TRBV9	NA	TRBJ1-2	NA	CASSVGMGPSINYGYTF	TGTGCCAGCAGCGTAGGCATGGGGCCCTCAATTAACTATGGCTACACCTTC
TRBV6-1	NA	TRBJ2-7	NA	CASTGTSLNEQYF	TGTGCCAGCACGGGGACAAGCCTTAACGAGCAGTACTTC
TRBV4-3	NA	TRBJ2-7	NA	CASSQDAGTAGEQYF	TGCGCCAGCAGCCAAGATGCGGGGACGGCTGGAGAGCAGTACTTC
TRBV5-5	NA	TRBJ1-1	NA	CASSGGLMNTEAFF	TGTGCCAGCAGCGGGGGACTCATGAACACTGAAGCTTTCTTT
TRBV7-9	NA	TRBJ2-7	NA	CASSHSGIPYEQYF	TGTGCCAGCAGCCATTCAGGGATCCCCTACGAGCAGTACTTC
TRBV18	TRBD1	TRBJ1-3	few	CASSYDGQVSF	TGTGCCAGCTCATATGACGGACAGGTTTCTTTT
TRBV27	NA	TRBJ2-4	few	CASSLGSEGPKNIQYF	TGTGCCAGCAGTTTAGGTTCGGAGGGGCCCAAAAACATTCAGTACTTC
TRBV7-3	TRBD1	TRBJ1-2	few	CASSQTGTVYGYTF	TGTGCCAGCAGCCAAACCGGGACAGTCTATGGCTACACCTTC
TRBV7-6	NA	TRBJ2-2	NA	CASSLTGDTGELFF	TGTGCCAGCAGCCTAACAGGTGACACCGGGGAGCTGTTTTTT
TRBV6-5	TRBD1	TRBJ1-1	NA	CASTEQGESTEAFF	TGTGCCAGCACCGAACAGGGGGAGAGCACTGAAGCTTTCTTT
TRBV6-1	NA	TRBJ2-1	NA	CASSFYPDLANEQFF	TGTGCCAGCAGTTTTTATCCCGACCTAGCCAATGAGCAGTTCTTC
TRBV15	NA	TRBJ2-1	once	CATSSPSREQFF	TGTGCCACCAGCAGCCCATCTAGGGAGCAGTTCTTC
TRBV6-5	NA	TRBJ2-2	NA	CASSTDGDTGELFF	TGTGCCAGCAGTACTGACGGGGACACCGGGGAGCTGTTTTTT
TRBV29-1	NA	TRBJ2-7	NA	CSVEGLAHSYEQYF	TGCAGCGTTGAAGGGCTAGCGCACTCCTACGAGCAGTACTTC
TRBV6-1	NA	TRBJ1-5	once	CASSYDSNQPQHF	TGTGCCAGCAGCTATGATAGCAATCAGCCCCAGCATTTT
TRBV7-9	NA	TRBJ2-2	NA	CASSPGTTNTGELFF	TGTGCCAGCAGCCCTGGCACAACGAACACCGGGGAGCTGTTTTTT
TRBV6-4	TRBD2	TRBJ2-5	NA	CASKAGVMETQYF	TGTGCCAGCAAGGCGGGGGTGATGGAGACCCAGTACTTC
TRBV9	NA	TRBJ2-3	once	CASSPVVGATADTQYF	TGTGCCAGCAGCCCCGTTGTGGGAGCAACGGCAGATACGCAGTATTTT
TRBV4-3	TRBD1	TRBJ2-7	NA	CASSFGTGVYEQYF	TGCGCCAGCAGCTTTGGGACAGGGGTATACGAGCAGTACTTC
TRBV5-1	NA	TRBJ2-3	NA	CASTNPSPSGTDTQYF	TGCGCCAGTACAAACCCTAGCCCTTCTGGCACAGATACGCAGTATTTT
TRBV25-1	NA	TRBJ2-5	few	CASTEDSSKTQYF	TGTGCCAGCACCGAGGACAGTAGTAAGACCCAGTACTTC
TRBV4-3	NA	TRBJ2-7	NA	CASSSFEGPRRGEQYF	TGCGCCAGCAGTTCCTTTGAGGGACCTAGGAGGGGCGAGCAGTACTTC
TRBV19	TRBD1	TRBJ2-7	NA	CASSIGQGSYEQYF	TGTGCCAGTAGTATAGGACAGGGATCCTACGAGCAGTACTTC
TRBV11-1	NA	TRBJ1-1	NA	CASSSGQGDTEAFF	TGTGCCAGCAGCTCCGGACAAGGGGACACTGAAGCTTTCTTT
TRBV10-1	NA	TRBJ1-3	NA	CASDLRRPASGNTIYF	TGCGCCTCCGACCTTCGCAGGCCCGCCTCCGGAAACACCATATATTTT
TRBV28	NA	TRBJ1-6	once	CASGGRGFSPLHF	TGTGCCAGCGGGGGCAGGGGTTTTTCACCCCTCCACTTT
TRBV14	NA	TRBJ2-5	NA	CASSQDRIPETQYF	TGTGCCAGCAGCCAAGATAGAATTCCAGAGACCCAGTACTTC
TRBV5-8	NA	TRBJ2-1	NA	CASFGGGEQFF	TGTGCCAGCTTCGGGGGAGGCGAGCAGTTCTTC
TRBV5-6	NA	TRBJ2-7	few	CASSLGGNSYEQYF	TGTGCCAGCAGCTTAGGCGGCAACTCCTACGAGCAGTACTTC
TRBV4-3	TRBD1	TRBJ1-2	NA	CASSQDFGTGTLTGYTF	TGCGCCAGCAGCCAAGATTTCGGGACAGGGACGCTTACGGGCTACACCTTC
TRBV28	NA	TRBJ1-1	NA	CASSLYGTEAFF	TGTGCCAGCAGTTTATACGGCACTGAAGCTTTCTTT
TRBV9	NA	TRBJ2-2	NA	CASSVEAGGASGELFF	TGTGCCAGCAGCGTAGAAGCTGGGGGCGCTTCGGGGGAGCTGTTTTTT
TRBV7-9	NA	TRBJ2-7	NA	CASSHPLRGTYEQYF	TGTGCCAGCAGCCACCCCTTACGGGGGACCTACGAGCAGTACTTC
TRBV16	TRBD1	TRBJ1-4	NA	CASSPLTGGNEKLFF	TGTGCCAGCAGCCCTTTGACAGGGGGTAATGAAAAACTGTTTTTT
TRBV19	TRBD1	TRBJ1-1	NA	CASKSFGQGFEAFF	TGTGCCAGTAAGTCTTTTGGACAGGGGTTCGAAGCTTTCTTT
TRBV6-6	TRBD1	TRBJ1-1	NA	CASSYSHDRGTEAFF	TGTGCCAGCAGTTACTCCCATGACAGGGGAACTGAAGCTTTCTTT
TRBV19	NA	TRBJ1-6	few	CASSMAPAGNSPLHF	TGTGCCAGTAGTATGGCTCCCGCGGGTAATTCACCCCTCCACTTT
TRBV7-2	TRBD1	TRBJ1-2	NA	CASSRDRRKAGYTF	TGTGCCAGCAGCCGGGACAGGCGGAAGGCTGGCTACACCTTC
TRBV28	TRBD2	TRBJ2-1	NA	CASRTGAGEGNEQFF	TGTGCCAGCAGGACCGGGGCGGGAGAAGGGAATGAGCAGTTCTTC
TRBV21-1	NA	TRBJ2-3	NA	CASSKKKAVADTQYF	TGTGCCAGCAGCAAAAAAAAAGCCGTAGCTGATACGCAGTATTTT
TRBV7-3	NA	TRBJ2-1	NA	CASSPTGGGSHGQFF	TGTGCCAGCAGCCCTACTGGCGGGGGCTCGCATGGGCAGTTCTTC
TRBV28	NA	TRBJ2-7	NA	CASSFDSFSHEQYF	TGTGCCAGCAGCTTCGACAGTTTTTCCCACGAGCAGTACTTC